The rows below give T cell receptor beta chains drawn from one sample of a study of blood T cell repertoires in COVID-19. The table came from immunoSEQ multiplex PCR; TCRdb's copy has only in-frame clones and leaves some out. The repertoire consists of about 160,000 clones, with approximately 87% occurring once and the leading ten covering 3% to 4%. Specimen: peripheral blood. These receptors all stem from a woman between 65 and 79 years old with acute or convalescent COVID-19. Each CDR3 is given with its conserved first and last residue. The D gene is left open where the match is weak. Not every row has a clone size; where given, it reads once, few, many or a size class.

clone size | J gene | D gene | V gene | CDR3 protein | CDR3 DNA
- | TRBJ1-5 | TRBD1 | TRBV6-2/TRBV6-3 | CASSYLQRQGARSNQPQHF | TGTGCCAGCAGTTACCTCCAGCGCCAGGGGGCGAGGAGCAATCAGCCCCAGCATTTT
- | TRBJ1-1 | - | TRBV5-6 | CASSLGQINTEAFF | TGTGCCAGCAGCTTGGGACAGATTAACACTGAAGCTTTCTTT
- | TRBJ2-7 | TRBD2 | TRBV11-3 | CASSFSGGATEQYF | TGTGCCAGCAGCTTTAGCGGGGGGGCGACCGAGCAGTACTTC
- | TRBJ2-1 | TRBD2 | TRBV6-1 | CASSETGTSGRFWLFF | TGTGCCAGCAGTGAAACCGGGACTAGCGGGAGGTTCTGGTTGTTCTTC
- | TRBJ1-1 | - | TRBV11-2 | CASSQRGWNTEAFF | TGTGCCAGCAGCCAGAGGGGGTGGAACACTGAAGCTTTCTTT
- | TRBJ1-5 | - | TRBV4-1 | CASSHFGRGDGQPQHF | TGCGCCAGCAGCCACTTCGGGAGGGGGGATGGTCAGCCCCAGCATTTT
- | TRBJ2-1 | - | TRBV7-8 | CASSDRMRPSSYNEQFF | TGTGCCAGCAGCGATCGGATGAGGCCGAGCTCCTACAATGAGCAGTTCTTC
few | TRBJ1-5 | TRBD1 | TRBV12-3/TRBV12-4 | CASSFDRGQPQHF | TGTGCCAGCAGTTTCGACAGGGGGCAGCCCCAGCATTTT
- | TRBJ1-6 | TRBD1 | TRBV19 | CASSTHRGNSPLHF | TGTGCCAGTAGTACGCACAGGGGTAATTCACCCCTCCACTTT
- | TRBJ1-5 | TRBD1 | TRBV2 | CASSLDRGVNQPQHF | TGTGCCAGCAGTTTGGACAGGGGTGTAAATCAGCCCCAGCATTTT
once | TRBJ2-1 | - | TRBV6-5 | CASSPGQYNEQFF | TGTGCCAGCAGTCCAGGACAGTACAATGAGCAGTTCTTC
- | TRBJ1-4 | TRBD1 | TRBV6-2/TRBV6-3 | CASSYNRQGKGKLFF | TGTGCCAGCAGTTATAATCGACAGGGAAAGGGAAAACTGTTTTTT
- | TRBJ2-2 | - | TRBV6-5 | CASSSGIVSTGELFF | TGTGCCAGCAGTTCAGGGATAGTTAGCACCGGGGAGCTGTTTTTT
- | TRBJ2-5 | - | TRBV20-1 | CSASLGREETQYF | TGCAGTGCTAGTCTTGGCAGGGAAGAGACCCAGTACTTC
- | TRBJ1-4 | TRBD1 | TRBV7-9 | CASSPQGIRNEKLFF | TGTGCCAGCAGCCCACAGGGGATCCGAAATGAAAAACTGTTTTTT
- | TRBJ2-7 | TRBD1 | TRBV28 | CASSSGALTGHHEQYF | TGTGCCAGCAGTTCTGGGGCCCTGACAGGGCACCACGAGCAGTACTTC
- | TRBJ2-5 | - | TRBV11-2 | CASSLYGGQETQYF | TGTGCCAGCAGCTTATACGGGGGTCAAGAGACCCAGTACTTC
- | TRBJ2-7 | - | TRBV2 | CASAGFYEQYF | TGTGCCAGCGCAGGGTTTTACGAGCAGTACTTC
- | TRBJ1-5 | - | TRBV6-2/TRBV6-3 | CASSYYRGGGNQPQHF | TGTGCCAGCAGTTACTATCGGGGGGGAGGCAATCAGCCCCAGCATTTT
- | TRBJ2-1 | - | TRBV15 | CATSRAGGSFPRYNEQFF | TGTGCCACCAGCAGGGCGGGTGGCAGTTTTCCCCGTTACAATGAGCAGTTCTTC
- | TRBJ2-1 | - | TRBV5-5 | CASSSFNEQFF | TGTGCCAGCAGTTCGTTTAATGAGCAGTTCTTC
- | TRBJ2-5 | TRBD2 | TRBV2 | CASDPLAGRAETQYF | TGTGCCAGCGACCCACTAGCGGGGCGGGCAGAGACCCAGTACTTC
- | TRBJ1-5 | - | TRBV7-2 | CASSPQGQPQHF | TGTGCCAGCAGCCCACAGGGCCAGCCCCAGCATTTT
- | TRBJ1-3 | - | TRBV30 | CAWRQASSGNTIYF | TGTGCCTGGAGACAGGCCTCCTCTGGAAACACCATATATTTT
once | TRBJ2-7 | - | TRBV6-1 | CASSDAGEQYF | TGTGCCAGCAGTGATGCGGGTGAGCAGTACTTC
- | TRBJ1-1 | TRBD1 | TRBV5-1 | CASSSRTGPAYMNTEAFF | TGCGCCAGCAGCTCACGGACAGGACCAGCTTACATGAACACTGAAGCTTTCTTT
- | TRBJ1-2 | TRBD1 | TRBV5-4 | CASSLALTGDRYGYTF | TGTGCCAGCAGCTTGGCGTTGACAGGGGACCGTTATGGCTACACCTTC
- | TRBJ2-1 | - | TRBV27 | CASSFGQSNEQFF | TGTGCCAGCAGTTTTGGGCAGTCCAATGAGCAGTTCTTC
- | TRBJ2-7 | TRBD2 | TRBV4-2 | CASSGYSGGTYEQYF | TGTGCCAGCAGCGGCTACAGCGGGGGCACCTACGAGCAGTACTTC
- | TRBJ2-7 | - | TRBV28 | CASSLTGFSVPYEQYF | TGTGCCAGCAGTCTGACAGGCTTCTCGGTTCCCTACGAGCAGTACTTC
- | TRBJ2-1 | - | TRBV6-5 | CASTRERGSYNEQFF | TGTGCCAGCACTAGAGAGAGGGGGTCCTACAATGAGCAGTTCTTC
- | TRBJ2-1 | TRBD2 | TRBV7-9 | CASSLLAGDRDSWFF | TGTGCCAGCAGCCTATTAGCGGGAGACCGCGACAGTTGGTTCTTC
- | TRBJ1-2 | - | TRBV4-2 | CASSQDGGRLGYTF | TGTGCCAGCAGCCAAGACGGGGGGAGGCTTGGCTACACCTTC
once | TRBJ1-1 | - | TRBV4-1 | CASSRQGRNTEAFF | TGCGCCAGCAGCCGCCAGGGGAGGAACACTGAAGCTTTCTTT
- | TRBJ2-5 | TRBD2 | TRBV7-6 | CASSRGLAGTETQYF | TGTGCCAGCAGCCGTGGGCTAGCGGGGACAGAGACCCAGTACTTC
- | TRBJ1-1 | - | TRBV18 | CASSPFRQNTEAFF | TGTGCCAGCTCACCATTCAGGCAGAACACTGAAGCTTTCTTT
- | TRBJ1-2 | - | TRBV5-5 | CASSTNNQRTDGYTF | TGTGCCAGCAGCACAAACAACCAAAGGACAGATGGCTACACCTTC
- | TRBJ1-2 | - | TRBV7-2 | CASSLVQGVGYTF | TGTGCCAGCAGCTTAGTACAGGGTGTGGGCTACACCTTC
- | TRBJ1-5 | - | TRBV10-3 | CAISEQSNQPQHF | TGTGCCATCAGTGAACAGAGCAATCAGCCCCAGCATTTT
- | TRBJ1-5 | - | TRBV7-2 | CASSLETAVGNQPQHF | TGTGCCAGCAGCTTAGAGACAGCAGTTGGCAATCAGCCCCAGCATTTT
- | TRBJ2-7 | - | TRBV6-2/TRBV6-3 | CASSYAGASYEQYF | TGTGCCAGCAGTTACGCGGGGGCCTCCTACGAGCAGTACTTC
few | TRBJ2-7 | TRBD1 | TRBV6-2/TRBV6-3 | CASSYSPRWDRDSYEQYF | TGTGCCAGCAGTTACTCACCCCGGTGGGACAGGGACTCCTACGAGCAGTACTTC
- | TRBJ1-2 | - | TRBV5-5 | CASSIQGSGYTF | TGTGCCAGCAGCATACAGGGATCCGGCTACACCTTC
- | TRBJ2-7 | TRBD2 | TRBV18 | CASSPPLAGVSYEQYF | TGTGCCAGCTCACCACCACTAGCGGGAGTTTCGTACGAGCAGTACTTC
- | TRBJ1-2 | - | TRBV7-9 | CASDTSGGYGYTF | TGTGCCAGCGACACCTCCGGGGGCTATGGCTACACCTTC